This TCR beta chain was sequenced for a study of T cells in Graves' hyperthyroidism and ophthalmopathy. Diagnoses rested on clinical symptoms, serum thyroxine and TRAb, thyroid ultrasound and orbital computed tomography. CDR3 length: 15 amino acids. Trimming shortened V by 4 bases and J by 0 bases, and 13 bases separated the two germline ends. Germline values: CDR1 SQVTM, CDR2 ANQGSEA. There were TCR beta CDR3 regions amplified from RNA transcripts. When the TCR CDR3 underwent first-round RT-PCR, the HTBI primer set was used. TCRdb fed the multiplex PCR reads into MiXCR, producing one record per CDR3 protein. The sample holds roughly 530,000 distinct CDR3 sequences, 15% to 20% seen once.

The receptor's source is a woman aged 18-29 years with Graves' ophthalmopathy. The V gene is TRBV29-1, the J gene TRBJ1-3, with D uncertain. Sequencing used blood. CDR3 DNA sequence: TGCAGCGTTGTAGGACGGGGATCCTCTGGAAACACCATATATTTT. It encodes CSVVGRGSSGNTIYF.